This T cell receptor beta chain was captured by sequencing in a study of T cell responses to AZD1222 COVID-19 vaccine. Overall study results and limits: Spike-specific TCR breadth and depth rose after two AZD1222 doses. The repertoires were collected only after the peak T cell response. Baseline seropositivity characterized only a handful of AZD1222 recipients.

V was clipped by 8 bases and J by 0 bases, with 11 bases between them. CDR3 length: 14 amino acids. The germline CDR1 and CDR2 sequences are MNHEY and SVGAGI. Here immunoSEQ multiplex PCR was the method, and the copy in TCRdb shows in-frame clones only, minus some. Of 93,000 or so clones in the sample, roughly 91% were seen once. Of note for this clone: As yet, its antigen is unknown.

The sequencing used peripheral blood, collected on day 0 of AZD1222 vaccination. V gene TRBV6-5 combines with J gene TRBJ1-5; D is ambiguous. This sequence was found in an adult in good health. CDR3 sequence (DNA): TGTGCCAGCGGCCTACTGTATAGCAATCAGCCCCAGCATTTT. Its translation is CASGLLYSNQPQHF.